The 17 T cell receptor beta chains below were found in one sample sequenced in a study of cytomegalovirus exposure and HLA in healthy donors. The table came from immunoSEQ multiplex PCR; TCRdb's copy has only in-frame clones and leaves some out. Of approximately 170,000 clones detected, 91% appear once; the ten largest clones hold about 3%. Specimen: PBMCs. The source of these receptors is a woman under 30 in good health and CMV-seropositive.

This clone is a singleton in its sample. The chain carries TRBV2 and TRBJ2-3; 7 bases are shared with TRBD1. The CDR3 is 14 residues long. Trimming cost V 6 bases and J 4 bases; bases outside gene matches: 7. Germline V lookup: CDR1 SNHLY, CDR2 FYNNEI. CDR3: CASSRQGCSDTQYF. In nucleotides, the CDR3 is TGTGCCAGCAGCCGACAGGGTTGTTCAGATACGCAGTATTTT.

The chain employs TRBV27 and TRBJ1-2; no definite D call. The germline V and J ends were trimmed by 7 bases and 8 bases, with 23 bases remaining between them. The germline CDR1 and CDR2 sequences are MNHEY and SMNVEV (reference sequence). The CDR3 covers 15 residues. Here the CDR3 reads CASKPASTIPKGYTF. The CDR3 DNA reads TGTGCCAGCAAACCCGCCTCAACAATCCCAAAAGGCTACACCTTC.

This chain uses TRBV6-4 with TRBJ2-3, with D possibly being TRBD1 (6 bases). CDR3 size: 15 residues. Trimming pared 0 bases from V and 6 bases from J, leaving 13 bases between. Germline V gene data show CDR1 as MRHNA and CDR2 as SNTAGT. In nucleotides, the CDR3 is TGTGCCAGCAGTGACTCTGGGGGCTCGGGGGATACGCAGTATTTT. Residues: CASSDSGGSGDTQYF.

For the CDR3, the DNA is TGCGCCAGCAGCCGCCTACAGGGTAGCAATCAGCCCCAGCATTTT. This encodes CASSRLQGSNQPQHF. The chain combines TRBV4-1 with TRBJ1-5; maybe TRBD1 (6 bases). Per the germline V gene, CDR1 is MGHRA and CDR2 is YSYEKL. The V end lost 4 bases, the J end lost 0 bases, and 10 bases lay between the germline ends. The length of the CDR3 is 15 residues.

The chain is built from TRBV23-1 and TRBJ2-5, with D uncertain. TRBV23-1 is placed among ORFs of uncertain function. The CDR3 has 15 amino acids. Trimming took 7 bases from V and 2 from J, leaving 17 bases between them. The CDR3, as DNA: TGCGCCAGCAACCACAATCCAAGGCGGCAAGAGACCCAGTACTTC. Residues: CASNHNPRRQETQYF.

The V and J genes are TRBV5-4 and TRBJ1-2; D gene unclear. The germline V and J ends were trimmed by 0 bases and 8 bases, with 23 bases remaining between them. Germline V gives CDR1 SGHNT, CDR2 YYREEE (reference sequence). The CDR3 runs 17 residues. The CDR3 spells CASSLDGIGSGRWGYTF. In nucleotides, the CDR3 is TGTGCCAGCAGCTTGGACGGGATCGGCAGCGGGCGATGGGGCTACACCTTC.

CDR3 DNA sequence: TGTGCCAGTAGTATCCAGGGTGCTAACTATGGCTACACCTTC. Its translation: CASSIQGANYGYTF. The chain is built from TRBV19 and TRBJ1-2; D possibly corresponds to TRBD1 (5 bases). Looked up from germline, CDR1 is LNHDA and CDR2 is SQIVND (reference sequence). This CDR3 is built from 14 residues. The germline V and J ends were trimmed by 3 bases and 0 bases, with 8 bases remaining between them.

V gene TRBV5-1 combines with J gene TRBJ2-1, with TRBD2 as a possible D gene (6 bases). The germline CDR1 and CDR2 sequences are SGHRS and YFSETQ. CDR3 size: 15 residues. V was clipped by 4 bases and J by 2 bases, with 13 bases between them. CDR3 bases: TGCGCCAGCAGCATGGGCCGCGGGGCCTACAATGAGCAGTTCTTC. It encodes CASSMGRGAYNEQFF.

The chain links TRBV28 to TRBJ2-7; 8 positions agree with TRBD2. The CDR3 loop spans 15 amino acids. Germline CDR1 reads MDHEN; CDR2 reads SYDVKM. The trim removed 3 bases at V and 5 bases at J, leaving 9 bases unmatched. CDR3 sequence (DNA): TGTGCCAGCAGTTTCTCGCTAGCGGGCAGCCACGAGCAGTACTTC. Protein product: CASSFSLAGSHEQYF.

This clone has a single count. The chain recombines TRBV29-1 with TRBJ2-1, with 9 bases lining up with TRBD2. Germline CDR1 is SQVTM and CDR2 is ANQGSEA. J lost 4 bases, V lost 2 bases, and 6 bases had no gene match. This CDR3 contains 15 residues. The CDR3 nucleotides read TGCAGCGTTGAAAACCCTAGCGGGAAGTACAATGAGCAGTTCTTC. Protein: CSVENPSGKYNEQFF.

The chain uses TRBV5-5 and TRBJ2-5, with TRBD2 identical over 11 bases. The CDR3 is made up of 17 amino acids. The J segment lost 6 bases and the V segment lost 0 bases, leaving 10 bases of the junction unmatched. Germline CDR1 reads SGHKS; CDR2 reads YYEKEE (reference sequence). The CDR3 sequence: CASSLGEGTSGKKTQYF. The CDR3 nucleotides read TGTGCCAGCAGCTTGGGGGAGGGGACTAGCGGAAAAAAGACCCAGTACTTC.

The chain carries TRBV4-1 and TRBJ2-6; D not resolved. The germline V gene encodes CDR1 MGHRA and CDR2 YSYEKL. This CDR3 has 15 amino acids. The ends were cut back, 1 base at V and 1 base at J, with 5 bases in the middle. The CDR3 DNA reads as TGCGCCAGCAGCCAAGTAATGTCTGGGGCCAACGTCCTGACTTTC. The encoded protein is CASSQVMSGANVLTF.

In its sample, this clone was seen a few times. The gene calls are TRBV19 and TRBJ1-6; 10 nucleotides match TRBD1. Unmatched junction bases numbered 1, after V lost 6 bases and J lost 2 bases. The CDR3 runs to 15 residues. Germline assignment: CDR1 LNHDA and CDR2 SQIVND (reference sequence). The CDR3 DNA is TGTGCCAGTAGGACAGGGGGCACCTATAATTCACCCCTCCACTTT. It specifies CASRTGGTYNSPLHF.

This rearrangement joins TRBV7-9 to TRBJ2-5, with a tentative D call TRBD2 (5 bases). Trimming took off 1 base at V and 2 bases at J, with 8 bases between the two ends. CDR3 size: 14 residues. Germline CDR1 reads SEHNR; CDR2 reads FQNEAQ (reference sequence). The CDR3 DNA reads TGTGCCAGCAGCTTAGTAGGGAGACAAGAGACCCAGTACTTC. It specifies CASSLVGRQETQYF.

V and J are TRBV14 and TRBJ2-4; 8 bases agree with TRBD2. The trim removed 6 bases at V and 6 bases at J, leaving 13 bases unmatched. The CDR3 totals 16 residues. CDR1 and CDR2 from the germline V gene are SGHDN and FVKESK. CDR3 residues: CASSLTPGGAGNIQYF. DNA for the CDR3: TGTGCCAGCAGTCTGACCCCGGGAGGGGCGGGAAACATTCAGTACTTC. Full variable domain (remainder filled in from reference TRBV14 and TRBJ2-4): EAGVTQFPSHSVIEKGQTVTLRCDPISGHDNLYWYRRVMGKEIKFLLHFVKESKQDESGMPNNRFLAERTGGTYSTLKVQPAELEDSGVYFCASSLTPGGAGNIQYFGAGTRLSVL.

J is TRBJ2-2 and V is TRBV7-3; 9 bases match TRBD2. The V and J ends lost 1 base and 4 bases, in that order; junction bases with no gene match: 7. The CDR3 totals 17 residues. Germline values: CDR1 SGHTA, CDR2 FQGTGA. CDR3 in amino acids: CASSLKGGRAVTGELFF. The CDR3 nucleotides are TGTGCCAGCAGCTTAAAGGGCGGGAGGGCCGTCACCGGGGAGCTGTTTTTT.

The CDR3 DNA is TGTGCCAGCAGCTTAAGGCTCGGGGGAGGGACGGAGACCCAGTACTTC. Translation gives CASSLRLGGGTETQYF. The chain recombines TRBV7-2 with TRBJ2-5, with 7 bases lining up with TRBD2. There are 16 residues in the CDR3. The germline gives CDR1 SGHTA, CDR2 FQGNSA. V was pared by 2 bases and J by 5 bases, with 11 bases of the junction left unmatched.